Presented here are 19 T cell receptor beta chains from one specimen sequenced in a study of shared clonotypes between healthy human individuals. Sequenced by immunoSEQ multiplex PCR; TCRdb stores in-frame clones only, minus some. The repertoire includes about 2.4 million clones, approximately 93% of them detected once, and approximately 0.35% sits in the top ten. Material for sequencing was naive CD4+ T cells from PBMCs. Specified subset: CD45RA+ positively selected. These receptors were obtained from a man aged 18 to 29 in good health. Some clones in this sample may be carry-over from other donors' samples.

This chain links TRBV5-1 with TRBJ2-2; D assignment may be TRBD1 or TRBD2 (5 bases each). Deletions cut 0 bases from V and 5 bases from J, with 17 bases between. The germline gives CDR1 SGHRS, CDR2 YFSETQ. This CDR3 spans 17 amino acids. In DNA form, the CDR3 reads TGCGCCAGCAGCTTGGCATTAGGGGACCCGGGGACCGGGGAGCTGTTTTTT. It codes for CASSLALGDPGTGELFF.

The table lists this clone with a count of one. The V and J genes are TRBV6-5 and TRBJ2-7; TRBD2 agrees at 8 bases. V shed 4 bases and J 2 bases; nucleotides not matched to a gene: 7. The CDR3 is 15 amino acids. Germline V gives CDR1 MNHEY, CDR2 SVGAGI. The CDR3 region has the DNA TGTGCCAGCAGTTTCGATAGCGGGACGGCCTACGAGCAGTACTTC. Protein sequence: CASSFDSGTAYEQYF.

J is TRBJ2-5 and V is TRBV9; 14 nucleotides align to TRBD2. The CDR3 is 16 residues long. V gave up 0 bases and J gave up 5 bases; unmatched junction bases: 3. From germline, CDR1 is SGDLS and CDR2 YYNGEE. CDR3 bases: TGTGCCAGCAGCGTAGCTGGGACTAGCGGGAGCGAGACCCAGTACTTC. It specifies CASSVAGTSGSETQYF. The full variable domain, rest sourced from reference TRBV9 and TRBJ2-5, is DSGVTQTPKHLITATGQRVTLRCSPRSGDLSVYWYQQSLDQGLQFLIQYYNGEERAKGNILERFSAQQFPDLHSELNLSSLELGDSALYFCASSVAGTSGSETQYFGPGTRLLVL.

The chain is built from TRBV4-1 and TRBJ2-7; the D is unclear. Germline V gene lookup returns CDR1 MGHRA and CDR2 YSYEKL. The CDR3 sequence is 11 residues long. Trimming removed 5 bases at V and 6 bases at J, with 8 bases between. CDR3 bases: TGCGCCAGCAGCTTTTTCAGCGAGCAGTACTTC. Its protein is CASSFFSEQYF.

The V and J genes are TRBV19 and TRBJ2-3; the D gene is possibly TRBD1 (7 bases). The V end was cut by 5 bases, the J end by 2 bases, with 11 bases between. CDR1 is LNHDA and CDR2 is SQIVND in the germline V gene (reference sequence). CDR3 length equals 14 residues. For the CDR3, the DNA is TGTGCCAGTAGTTCAGGGGGGCTCACAGATACGCAGTATTTT. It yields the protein CASSSGGLTDTQYF.

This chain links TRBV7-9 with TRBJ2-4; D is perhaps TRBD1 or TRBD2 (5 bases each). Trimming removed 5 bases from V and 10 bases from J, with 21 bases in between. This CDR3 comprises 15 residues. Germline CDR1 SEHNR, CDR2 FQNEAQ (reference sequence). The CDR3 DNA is TGTGCCAGCAGCCCCCTAGGTGGGTTGGGGGAGATTCAGTACTTC. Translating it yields CASSPLGGLGEIQYF. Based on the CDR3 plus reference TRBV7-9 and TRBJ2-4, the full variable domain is DTGVSQNPRHKITKRGQNVTFRCDPISEHNRLYWYRQTLGQGPEFLTYFQNEAQLEKSRLLSDRFSAERPKGSFSTLEIQRTEQGDSAMYLCASSPLGGLGEIQYFGAGTRLSVL.

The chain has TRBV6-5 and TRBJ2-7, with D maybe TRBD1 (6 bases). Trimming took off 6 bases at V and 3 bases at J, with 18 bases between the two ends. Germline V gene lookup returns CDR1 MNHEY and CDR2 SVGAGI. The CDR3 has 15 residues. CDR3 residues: CASSLGGEWGYEQYF. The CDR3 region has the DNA TGTGCCAGCAGCCTAGGGGGAGAGTGGGGCTACGAGCAGTACTTC.

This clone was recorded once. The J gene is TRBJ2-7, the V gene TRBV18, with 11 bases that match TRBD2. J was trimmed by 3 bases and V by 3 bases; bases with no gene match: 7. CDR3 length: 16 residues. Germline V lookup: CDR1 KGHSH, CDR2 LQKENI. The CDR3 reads CASSPPTSGGLYEQYF. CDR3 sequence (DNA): TGTGCCAGCTCACCGCCCACTAGCGGGGGACTCTACGAGCAGTACTTC.

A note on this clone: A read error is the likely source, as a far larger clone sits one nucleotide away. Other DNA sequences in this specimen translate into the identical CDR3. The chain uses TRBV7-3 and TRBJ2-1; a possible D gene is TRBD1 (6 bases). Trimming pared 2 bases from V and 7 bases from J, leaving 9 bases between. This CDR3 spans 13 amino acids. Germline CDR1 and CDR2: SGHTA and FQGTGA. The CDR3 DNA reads TGTGCCAGCAGCTTATCCAGGGGAAATGAGCAGTTCTTC. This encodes CASSLSRGNEQFF.

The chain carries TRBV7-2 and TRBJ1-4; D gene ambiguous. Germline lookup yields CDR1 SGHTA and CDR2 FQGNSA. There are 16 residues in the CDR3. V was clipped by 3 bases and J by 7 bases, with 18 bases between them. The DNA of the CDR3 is TGTGCCAGCAGCTTGAGTCCAGTTCCGGTGAGTGAAAAACTGTTTTTT. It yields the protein CASSLSPVPVSEKLFF.

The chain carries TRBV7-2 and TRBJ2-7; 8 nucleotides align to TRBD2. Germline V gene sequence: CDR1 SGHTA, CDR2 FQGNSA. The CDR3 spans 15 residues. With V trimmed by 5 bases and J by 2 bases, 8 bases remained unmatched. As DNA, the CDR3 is TGTGCCAGCAGCCCGGGGGCGGGGGGTCCCTACGAGCAGTACTTC. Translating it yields CASSPGAGGPYEQYF.

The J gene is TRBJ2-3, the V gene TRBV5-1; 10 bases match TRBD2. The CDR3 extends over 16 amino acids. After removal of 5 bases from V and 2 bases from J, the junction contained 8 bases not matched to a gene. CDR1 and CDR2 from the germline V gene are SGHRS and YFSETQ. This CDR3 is CASRFLAGVNTDTQYF. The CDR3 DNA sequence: TGCGCCAGCAGGTTTCTAGCGGGAGTAAACACAGATACGCAGTATTTT.

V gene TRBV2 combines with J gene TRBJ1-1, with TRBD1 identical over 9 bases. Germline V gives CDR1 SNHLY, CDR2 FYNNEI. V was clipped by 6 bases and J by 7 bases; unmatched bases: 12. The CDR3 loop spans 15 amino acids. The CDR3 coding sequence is TGTGCCAGCAGAGGCCTGGACAGGGGAGCCGATGAAGCTTTCTTT. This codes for CASRGLDRGADEAFF.

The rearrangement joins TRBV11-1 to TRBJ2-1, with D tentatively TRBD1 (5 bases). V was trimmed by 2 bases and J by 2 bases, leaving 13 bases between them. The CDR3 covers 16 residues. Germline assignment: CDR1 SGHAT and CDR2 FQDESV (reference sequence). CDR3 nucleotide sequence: TGTGCCAGCAGCTTAATGCTACAGGTTCCCTACAATGAGCAGTTCTTC. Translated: CASSLMLQVPYNEQFF. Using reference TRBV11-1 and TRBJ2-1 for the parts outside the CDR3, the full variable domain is EAEVAQSPRYKITEKSQAVAFWCDPISGHATLYWYRQILGQGPELLVQFQDESVVDDSQLPKDRFSAERLKGVDSTLKIQPAELGDSAMYLCASSLMLQVPYNEQFFGPGTRLTVL.

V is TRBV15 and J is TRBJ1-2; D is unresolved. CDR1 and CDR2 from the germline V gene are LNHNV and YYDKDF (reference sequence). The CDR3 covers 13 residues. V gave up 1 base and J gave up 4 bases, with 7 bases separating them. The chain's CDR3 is CATSRGTTYGYTF. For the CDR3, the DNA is TGTGCCACCAGCAGAGGAACAACCTATGGCTACACCTTC.

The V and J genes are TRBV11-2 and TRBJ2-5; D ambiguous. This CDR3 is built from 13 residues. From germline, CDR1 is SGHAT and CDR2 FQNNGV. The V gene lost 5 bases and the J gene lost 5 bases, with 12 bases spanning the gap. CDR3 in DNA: TGTGCCAGCAGCAGAGCCAGTGCGGAGACCCAGTACTTC. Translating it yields CASSRASAETQYF.

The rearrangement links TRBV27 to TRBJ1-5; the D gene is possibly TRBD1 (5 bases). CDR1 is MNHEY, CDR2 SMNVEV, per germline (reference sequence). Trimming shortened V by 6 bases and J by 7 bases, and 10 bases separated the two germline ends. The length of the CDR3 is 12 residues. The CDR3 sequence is CASRIGEQPQHF. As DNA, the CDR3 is TGTGCCAGCAGAATAGGGGAGCAGCCCCAGCATTTT.

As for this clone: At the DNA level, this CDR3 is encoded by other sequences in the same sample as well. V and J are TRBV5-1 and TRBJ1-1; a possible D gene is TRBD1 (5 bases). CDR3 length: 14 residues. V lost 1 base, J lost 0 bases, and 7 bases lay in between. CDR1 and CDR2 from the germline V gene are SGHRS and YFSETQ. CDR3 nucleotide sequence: TGCGCCAGCAGCTTGAGGACATTGAACACTGAAGCTTTCTTT. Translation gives CASSLRTLNTEAFF. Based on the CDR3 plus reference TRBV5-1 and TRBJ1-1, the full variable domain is KAGVTQTPRYLIKTRGQQVTLSCSPISGHRSVSWYQQTPGQGLQFLFEYFSETQRNKGNFPGRFSGRQFSNSRSEMNVSTLELGDSALYLCASSLRTLNTEAFFGQGTRLTVV.

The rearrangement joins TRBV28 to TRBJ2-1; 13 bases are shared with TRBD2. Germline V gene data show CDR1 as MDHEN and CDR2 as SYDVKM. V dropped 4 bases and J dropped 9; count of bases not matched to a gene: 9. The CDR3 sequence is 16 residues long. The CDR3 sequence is CASSSPGTSGTVEQFF. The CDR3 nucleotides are TGTGCCAGCAGTTCCCCCGGGACTAGCGGGACGGTTGAGCAGTTCTTC.